This T cell receptor (beta chain) appears in the sequencing data of a study of T cell responses to AZD1222 COVID-19 vaccine. On this clone: Antigen unknown.

Overall study findings and caveats: An increase in Spike-specific TCR breadth and depth was observed after two AZD1222 doses. The sample set comprised mostly white British donors with more females, and clonal diversity was possibly underestimated. Recipients of AZD1222 seropositive at baseline numbered only 6 or 7.

The table came from immunoSEQ multiplex PCR; TCRdb's copy has only in-frame clones and leaves some out. The sample records about 120,000 clones, 80% to 90% being singletons. Germline V gene data show CDR1 as SGHTA and CDR2 as FQGNSA. Unmatched junction bases numbered 4, after V lost 5 bases and J lost 4 bases. This CDR3 has 14 residues. This TCR derives from an adult in good health. Sequences were derived from peripheral blood, sampled on day 0 of MenACWY control vaccination. V is TRBV7-2 and J is TRBJ1-2, with 10 bases identical to TRBD1. The CDR3 spells CASSPGQGGYGYTF. The CDR3 DNA reads as TGTGCCAGCAGCCCCGGACAGGGGGGCTATGGCTACACCTTC. Looking up the rest from reference TRBV7-2 and TRBJ1-2 gives the full variable domain: GAGVSQSPSNKVTEKGKDVELRCDPISGHTALYWYRQSLGQGLEFLIYFQGNSAPDKSGLPSDRFSAERTGGSVSTLTIQRTQQEDSAVYLCASSPGQGGYGYTFGSGTRLTVV.